These 25 T cell receptor beta chains were sequenced from one sample in a study of T-cell memory formation after mild COVID-19. TCRdb reanalysed the 5' RACE reads using MiXCR and keeps one entry per CDR3 protein. This sample has more than 300,000 distinct CDR3 sequences, with roughly an eighth found just once. Sample: PBMCs or a T cell subset sorted from them (not recorded which). These receptors were collected from a man aged 18 to 30 who had mild COVID-19 (a few samples of this study predate the infection). Cell type and time point are not known.

The rearrangement links TRBV7-6 to TRBJ2-3, with D possibly matching TRBD1 (6 bases). Germline CDR1 and CDR2: SGHVS and FNYEAQ. Between the trimmed V and J ends, which lost 0 bases and 1 base, there was a span of 20 bases. This CDR3 is 19 amino acids long. Here the CDR3 reads CASSLALLTTGSRTDTQYF. In DNA form, the CDR3 reads TGTGCCAGCAGCTTAGCCCTACTAACTACAGGGTCCCGCACAGATACGCAGTATTTT.

This chain links TRBV9 with TRBJ1-2, with D hard to call. The CDR3 runs 16 residues. Trimming pared 2 bases from V and 7 bases from J, leaving 21 bases between. Germline V gives CDR1 SGDLS, CDR2 YYNGEE. For the CDR3, the DNA is TGTGCCAGCAGCGTTTCGCCAGGCCAAGAGGGAAGTGGCTACACCTTC. It is translated as CASSVSPGQEGSGYTF.

V usage is TRBV5-1 and J usage is TRBJ1-2; possible D gene TRBD1, 5 bases. V was trimmed by 1 base and J by 3 bases, leaving 13 bases between them. The CDR3 runs to 15 residues. Germline CDR1 is SGHRS and CDR2 is YFSETQ. CDR3 sequence: CASSLQQGRHYGYTF. CDR3 nucleotide sequence: TGCGCCAGCAGCTTGCAGCAGGGCCGACACTATGGCTACACCTTC.

In its sample, this clonotype was seen many times. The V gene is TRBV3-1, the J gene TRBJ2-5; D may be TRBD2 (6 bases). CDR1 and CDR2 from the germline V gene are LGHDT and YNNKEL (reference sequence). Trimming took off 4 bases at V and 2 bases at J, with 14 bases between the two ends. This CDR3 spans 15 amino acids. Written as DNA, the CDR3 is TGTGCCAGCAGCCTCACCGCCAGCGGGCAAGAGACCCAGTACTTC. Translating it yields CASSLTASGQETQYF.

This clonotype was recorded many times. This chain links TRBV7-7 with TRBJ2-5; D is unresolved. Trimming removed 6 bases from V and 5 bases from J, with 13 bases in between. This CDR3 has 13 residues. Germline CDR1 SSHAT, CDR2 FNYEAQ (reference sequence). The CDR3 DNA sequence: TGTGCCAGCAGGCAGGACGCCCGGGAGACCCAGTACTTC. Encoded protein: CASRQDARETQYF.

This clonotype occurred a few times. The V gene is TRBV7-2, the J gene TRBJ1-1; D is possibly TRBD1 (5 bases). Trimming shortened V by 5 bases and J by 0 bases, and 13 bases separated the two germline ends. Germline V CDR1 and CDR2: SGHTA, FQGNSA. The CDR3 consists of 15 residues. This chain's CDR3 is CASSVTAGLNTEAFF. The CDR3 bases are TGTGCCAGCAGCGTGACAGCCGGACTGAACACTGAAGCTTTCTTT.

This clonotype showed up just a few times. The V call is TRBV27, the J call TRBJ1-2; D gene unclear. CDR1 is MNHEY and CDR2 is SMNVEV in the germline V gene (reference sequence). The CDR3 consists of 13 residues. The V end was cut by 8 bases, the J end by 2 bases, with 12 bases between. The CDR3 DNA is TGTGCCAGCGCGCCAGGACTAAACTATGGCTACACCTTC. It yields the protein CASAPGLNYGYTF.

The chain is built from TRBV5-1 and TRBJ1-1; possible D gene TRBD1, 6 bases. Trimming took off 3 bases at V and 7 bases at J, with 16 bases between the two ends. The CDR3 loop spans 14 amino acids. Germline CDR1 and CDR2: SGHRS and YFSETQ. CDR3 sequence (DNA): TGCGCCAGCAGCTCGAGGGGGAGGTTAGGTGAAGCTTTCTTT. Amino acids: CASSSRGRLGEAFF. Variable domain in full (rest from reference TRBV5-1 and TRBJ1-1): KAGVTQTPRYLIKTRGQQVTLSCSPISGHRSVSWYQQTPGQGLQFLFEYFSETQRNKGNFPGRFSGRQFSNSRSEMNVSTLELGDSALYLCASSSRGRLGEAFFGQGTRLTVV.

Only a few counts were recorded for this clonotype. The V call is TRBV7-9, the J call TRBJ2-3, with D unclear. CDR1 is SEHNR, CDR2 FQNEAQ, per germline (reference sequence). CDR3 length: 15 residues. Between the trimmed V and J ends, which lost 5 bases and 7 bases, there was a span of 19 bases. The CDR3 protein is CASSPSPQFRNTQYF. DNA of the CDR3: TGTGCCAGCAGCCCTTCGCCCCAGTTCAGGAATACGCAGTATTTT.

The chain carries TRBV7-9 and TRBJ2-2; a possible D gene is TRBD1 (6 bases). Germline-derived CDR1 and CDR2 are SEHNR and FQNEAQ (reference sequence). The CDR3 is 15 residues long. Deletions cut 5 bases from V and 3 bases from J, with 13 bases between. DNA of the CDR3: TGTGCCAGCAGCCAGGACTCAGGGGACACCGGGGAGCTGTTTTTT. Residues: CASSQDSGDTGELFF.

This clonotype was detected ten times or more. The rearrangement joins TRBV11-2 to TRBJ2-5; 7 nucleotides align to TRBD2. Germline CDR1 and CDR2: SGHAT and FQNNGV. The CDR3 consists of 15 residues. V dropped 1 base and J dropped 4; count of bases not matched to a gene: 6. CDR3 in DNA: TGTGCCAGCAGCTTAGGGGGCGGGAGTCGAGAGACCCAGTACTTC. Protein product: CASSLGGGSRETQYF.

This clonotype showed up just a few times. V gene TRBV6-5 combines with J gene TRBJ1-6; a weak D match, TRBD1 (5 bases). The CDR3 totals 15 residues. The germline V and J ends were trimmed by 4 bases and 14 bases, with 21 bases remaining between them. Germline V gene lookup returns CDR1 MNHEY and CDR2 SVGAGI. In nucleotides, the CDR3 is TGTGCCAGCAGTTTCGACGAAGGGACGGGCAGGACCCTCCACTTT. As protein: CASSFDEGTGRTLHF.

This rearrangement joins TRBV10-3 to TRBJ1-2, with 9 positions matching TRBD1. The germline CDR1 and CDR2 sequences are ENHRY and SYGVKD. The CDR3 covers 13 residues. V lost 4 bases, J lost 3 bases, and 0 bases stayed unmatched. The DNA for the CDR3 is TGTGCCATCAGTGGACAGGGGGACTATGGCTACACCTTC. Amino acids: CAISGQGDYGYTF.

The V and J genes are TRBV5-1 and TRBJ2-7; D could derive from TRBD1 or TRBD2 (5 bases each). The germline V gene has CDR1 SGHRS and CDR2 YFSETQ. With 0 bases removed from V and 3 bases from J, the gap between germline ends came to 13 bases. This CDR3 is built from 15 residues. The CDR3 nucleotides read TGCGCCAGCAGCTTGGTCTCGGGACCCTACTACGAGCAGTACTTC. This encodes CASSLVSGPYYEQYF.

In its sample, this clonotype was seen many times. The chain is built from TRBV30 and TRBJ2-3, with 9 bases fitting TRBD1. Trimming at V came to 7 bases and at J to 1 base, leaving 3 bases not matched to a gene. CDR1 GTSNPN and CDR2 SVGIG come from the germline V gene (reference sequence). CDR3 length: 13 residues. The CDR3 loop reads CASRDRGTDTQYF. The CDR3 bases are TGTGCCTCGAGGGACAGGGGCACAGATACGCAGTATTTT.

This clonotype was detected only a few times. This sequence joins TRBV28 and TRBJ1-2; D is uncertain. Germline CDR1 MDHEN, CDR2 SYDVKM. The ends were cut back, 7 bases at V and 2 bases at J, with 5 bases in the middle. The CDR3 has 11 residues. The DNA of the CDR3 is TGTGCCAGCAACGGCAACTATGGCTACACCTTC. Translation: CASNGNYGYTF.

The V gene is TRBV5-1, the J gene TRBJ2-5, with TRBD2 as a possible D gene (5 bases). Germline V lookup: CDR1 SGHRS, CDR2 YFSETQ. The ends were cut back, 2 bases at V and 9 bases at J, with 17 bases in the middle. The CDR3 is 14 amino acids. CDR3 DNA sequence: TGCGCCAGCAGCTTCTTCGGTCAAGAGGGTCCCCAGTACTTC. Its protein product is CASSFFGQEGPQYF.

This clonotype was detected many times. The chain couples TRBV6-4 to TRBJ2-2, with D perhaps matching TRBD1 (5 bases). Per germline, CDR1 MRHNA and CDR2 SNTAGT. The CDR3 has 14 residues. V was cut by 0 bases and J by 7 bases, with 9 bases left in between. The CDR3 bases are TGTGCCAGCAGTGACTCAGGGGATAACGGGGAGCTGTTTTTT. Translating gives CASSDSGDNGELFF.

This chain's CDR3 is CASRRPPGAGETQYF. CDR3 coding DNA: TGTGCCAGCAGACGCCCCCCGGGGGCCGGAGAGACCCAGTACTTC. The chain has TRBV7-2 and TRBJ2-5; D tentatively reads TRBD1 or TRBD2 (6 bases each). The CDR3 loop spans 15 amino acids. The germline CDR1 and CDR2 sequences are SGHTA and FQGNSA. V lost 6 bases to trimming and J lost 4 bases, with 18 bases between them. The whole variable domain, remainder taken from reference TRBV7-2 and TRBJ2-5, is GAGVSQSPSNKVTEKGKDVELRCDPISGHTALYWYRQSLGQGLEFLIYFQGNSAPDKSGLPSDRFSAERTGGSVSTLTIQRTQQEDSAVYLCASRRPPGAGETQYFGPGTRLLVL.

Only a few counts were recorded for this clonotype. V and J are TRBV6-5 and TRBJ2-6; D might be TRBD1 or TRBD2, each matching 6 bases. The CDR3 runs to 18 residues. Looked up from germline, CDR1 is MNHEY and CDR2 is SVGAGI. V was shortened by 6 bases and J by 0 bases, with 18 bases between the two germline ends. The CDR3 sequence is CASSLGGTEASGANVLTF. The DNA for the CDR3 is TGTGCCAGCAGCCTAGGGGGGACGGAGGCCTCTGGGGCCAACGTCCTGACTTTC.

The chain recombines TRBV7-2 with TRBJ1-6, with D possibly TRBD1 on 5 matching bases. This CDR3 comprises 16 residues. The germline V and J ends were trimmed by 5 bases and 0 bases, with 11 bases remaining between them. Germline CDR1 SGHTA, CDR2 FQGNSA. The CDR3 DNA follows: TGTGCCAGCAGCCGTGGGGGGACCTCCTATAATTCACCCCTCCACTTT. The encoded protein is CASSRGGTSYNSPLHF.

The chain is built from TRBV28 and TRBJ1-1, with TRBD1 identical over 8 bases. The CDR3 sequence is 12 residues long. Trimming took 8 bases from V and 7 from J; bases not matched to a gene: 6. Germline V CDR1 and CDR2: MDHEN, SYDVKM. As DNA, the CDR3 is TGTGCCAGCCGTGCCGGACAGGGTGAAGCTTTCTTT. Translated: CASRAGQGEAFF. The full variable domain, completed using reference TRBV28 and TRBJ1-1, is DVKVTQSSRYLVKRTGEKVFLECVQDMDHENMFWYRQDPGLGLRLIYFSYDVKMKEKGDIPEGYSVSREKKERFSLILESASTNQTSMYLCASRAGQGEAFFGQGTRLTVV.

The chain links TRBV24-1 to TRBJ2-5; no clear D. This CDR3 has 11 amino acids. V dropped 1 base and J dropped 5 bases, with 1 base sitting between them. Per germline, CDR1 KGHDR and CDR2 SFDVKD. CDR3 region: CATSDFETQYF. The CDR3 DNA is TGTGCCACCAGTGATTTCGAGACCCAGTACTTC.

The V and J genes are TRBV18 and TRBJ1-1; a possible D gene is TRBD1 (6 bases). Trimming pared 3 bases from V and 4 bases from J, leaving 12 bases between. The length of the CDR3 is 14 residues. CDR1 is KGHSH and CDR2 is LQKENI in the germline V gene. The CDR3 is CASSPRTAITEAFF. As DNA, the CDR3 is TGTGCCAGCTCACCCAGGACAGCTATCACTGAAGCTTTCTTT.

This chain uses TRBV18 with TRBJ2-3, with TRBD1 matching 8 bases. The CDR3 has 15 residues. The germline gives CDR1 KGHSH, CDR2 LQKENI. The V segment lost 3 bases and the J segment 0 bases; nucleotides outside the gene matches: 2. CDR3 nucleotides: TGTGCCAGCTCACCGAGGACAGGGAGCACAGATACGCAGTATTTT. Protein: CASSPRTGSTDTQYF. Full variable domain (remainder filled in from reference TRBV18 and TRBJ2-3): NAGVMQNPRHLVRRRGQEARLRCSPMKGHSHVYWYRQLPEEGLKFMVYLQKENIIDESGMPKERFSAEFPKEGPSILRIQQVVRGDSAAYFCASSPRTGSTDTQYFGPGTRLTVL.